These 22 T cell receptor beta chains were all obtained from the same sample, sequenced in a study of blood T cell repertoires in COVID-19. Profiled with immunoSEQ multiplex PCR; TCRdb holds only in-frame clones, not every one. The repertoire includes some 420,000 clones, 80% to 90% of them detected once, and 1% to 1.3% sits in the top ten. Sequencing was done on a sample of PBMCs or T cells enriched from blood (not recorded which). Receptors originate from a man aged 25 to 40 who had recovered from COVID-19.

This clone occurred once. This sequence joins TRBV7-9 and TRBJ1-3, with a tentative D call TRBD1 (6 bases). Germline CDR1 reads SEHNR; CDR2 reads FQNEAQ (reference sequence). The CDR3 spans 18 residues. V was clipped by 5 bases and J by 2 bases, with 22 bases between them. CDR3 loop: CASSPRQVIVSAGNTIYF. CDR3 nucleotides: TGTGCCAGCAGCCCGCGACAGGTTATTGTTTCGGCTGGAAACACCATATATTTT.

The chain is built from TRBV10-3 and TRBJ1-1, with a possible D match to TRBD1 (6 bases). V shed 2 bases and J shed 4 bases, with 14 bases lying between them. The CDR3 runs to 15 residues. CDR1 and CDR2 from the germline V gene are ENHRY and SYGVKD. The CDR3 protein is CAISEPSWTVTEAFF. CDR3 bases: TGTGCCATCAGTGAGCCTTCTTGGACAGTCACTGAAGCTTTCTTT.

This sequence joins TRBV5-4 and TRBJ1-2; no reliable D call. CDR1 is SGHNT, CDR2 YYREEE, per germline (reference sequence). The CDR3 runs to 13 residues. Trimming cost V 5 bases and J 2 bases, with 10 bases left between them. The CDR3 spells CASSPDKNYGYTF. The DNA for the CDR3 is TGTGCCAGCAGTCCAGACAAAAACTATGGCTACACCTTC.

The chain recombines TRBV29-1 with TRBJ2-7, with 7 bases identical to TRBD2. This CDR3 is 14 amino acids long. Germline V gene sequence: CDR1 SQVTM, CDR2 ANQGSEA. J gave up 0 bases and V 6 bases, and 8 bases lay outside the gene matches. The CDR3 reads CSVSTSASSYEQYF. The CDR3 DNA reads as TGCAGCGTATCTACTAGCGCAAGCTCCTACGAGCAGTACTTC.

This clone was seen only once. For the CDR3, the DNA is TGTGCCAGTAGTATGCGCGGGCTCGGCGGGAGGTCCTACGAGCAGTACTTC. It specifies CASSMRGLGGRSYEQYF. The chain carries TRBV19 and TRBJ2-7, with 8 bases identical to TRBD2. The germline V gene has CDR1 LNHDA and CDR2 SQIVND (reference sequence). The CDR3 spans 17 residues. Trimming cost V 3 bases and J 1 base; bases outside gene matches: 11.

This clone was counted once. The rearrangement links TRBV11-1 to TRBJ2-7; unclear D gene. Trimming left V 0 bases short and J 3 bases short, with 12 bases between. The CDR3 is 15 amino acids. Germline assignment: CDR1 SGHAT and CDR2 FQDESV (reference sequence). The CDR3 loop is CASSLASSVGYEQYF. The CDR3 DNA reads TGTGCCAGCAGCTTAGCGAGCTCGGTTGGCTACGAGCAGTACTTC.

This chain uses TRBV7-2 with TRBJ1-1; a weak D match, TRBD1 (6 bases). The germline gives CDR1 SGHTA, CDR2 FQGNSA. The CDR3 extends over 14 amino acids. The V gene lost 4 bases and the J gene lost 1 base, with 10 bases spanning the gap. DNA for the CDR3: TGTGCCAGCAGCTACTGGACAGAGAACACTGAAGCTTTCTTT. Its protein product is CASSYWTENTEAFF. The full variable domain, rest sourced from reference TRBV7-2 and TRBJ1-1, is GAGVSQSPSNKVTEKGKDVELRCDPISGHTALYWYRQSLGQGLEFLIYFQGNSAPDKSGLPSDRFSAERTGGSVSTLTIQRTQQEDSAVYLCASSYWTENTEAFFGQGTRLTVV.

This chain links TRBV4-2 with TRBJ2-3; 14 bases fit TRBD2. The CDR3 spans 18 residues. CDR1 and CDR2 from the germline V gene are LGHNA and YNFKEQ. Trimming removed 3 bases from V and 4 bases from J; junction bases left unmatched: 9. The chain's CDR3 is CASSHDTQTSGRADTQYF. The CDR3 coding sequence is TGTGCCAGCAGCCACGATACCCAGACTAGCGGGAGGGCAGATACGCAGTATTTT.

This clone was seen only a few times. Other DNA sequences from this sample encode an identical CDR3 as well. The rearrangement links TRBV6-5 to TRBJ1-1; weak D call: TRBD1 (6 bases). Germline-derived CDR1 and CDR2 are MNHEY and SVGAGI. The V end lost 4 bases, the J end lost 0 bases, and 9 bases lay between the germline ends. The CDR3 extends over 14 amino acids. The chain's CDR3 is CASSSGHLNTEAFF. CDR3 coding DNA: TGTGCCAGCAGTTCGGGACACTTGAACACTGAAGCTTTCTTT.

This clone was found once. The chain is built from TRBV12-3 or TRBV12-4 and TRBJ1-1, with D perhaps matching TRBD1 (5 bases). The CDR3 sequence is 13 residues long. The ends were cut back, 5 bases at V and 1 base at J, with 8 bases in the middle. CDR3 coding DNA: TGTGCCAGCAGTGTGGGGGGGAACACTGAAGCTTTCTTT. Residues: CASSVGGNTEAFF.

The chain is built from TRBV7-2 and TRBJ1-3; D gene uncertain. The germline gives CDR1 SGHTA, CDR2 FQGNSA. This CDR3 comprises 16 residues. Trimming stripped 1 base from V and 0 bases from J, with 10 bases between. The CDR3 spells CASSLGTSSSGNTIYF. In DNA, the CDR3 is TGTGCCAGCAGCTTAGGGACTTCTAGCTCTGGAAACACCATATATTTT.

The genes are TRBV5-1 and TRBJ2-2, with D possibly matching TRBD2 (6 bases). The germline CDR1 and CDR2 sequences are SGHRS and YFSETQ. The CDR3 length is 15 residues. V lost 4 bases and J 0 bases, leaving 10 bases between the germline ends. The CDR3 sequence: CASSGSGANTGELFF. The CDR3 nucleotides read TGCGCCAGCAGCGGCTCGGGAGCGAACACCGGGGAGCTGTTTTTT.

This chain connects TRBV11-2 to TRBJ1-1; D not resolved. Germline CDR1 reads SGHAT; CDR2 reads FQNNGV. This CDR3 contains 12 residues. Trimming left V 0 bases short and J 5 bases short, with 4 bases between. CDR3 region: CASSLDSTEAFF. DNA for the CDR3: TGTGCCAGCAGCTTAGATTCGACTGAAGCTTTCTTT.

The V call is TRBV19, the J call TRBJ2-1, with TRBD2 matching over 11 bases. CDR3 size: 16 residues. CDR1 and CDR2 (germline): LNHDA, SQIVND (reference sequence). V shed 5 bases and J 8 bases; nucleotides not matched to a gene: 11. Here the CDR3 reads CASSPRGSGREHEQFF. CDR3 DNA sequence: TGTGCCAGTAGTCCGAGGGGTAGCGGGAGGGAACATGAGCAGTTCTTC.

This clone was seen a few times. This chain uses TRBV7-8 with TRBJ2-3; D remains ambiguous. CDR3 length: 13 amino acids. Trimming took off 5 bases at V and 4 bases at J, with 10 bases between the two ends. CDR1 is SGHVS and CDR2 is FQNEAQ in the germline V gene. The CDR3 region has the DNA TGTGCCAGCAGCCCCCCGAGAGCAGATACGCAGTATTTT. Translation gives CASSPPRADTQYF.

The rearrangement uses TRBV2 and TRBJ2-2; TRBD2 aligns across 10 bases. This CDR3 comprises 15 residues. With V trimmed by 6 bases and J by 3 bases, 4 bases remained unmatched. Germline CDR1 SNHLY, CDR2 FYNNEI. As DNA, the CDR3 is TGTGCCAGCAGACGAACTAGCGGGGACACCGGGGAGCTGTTTTTT. Its protein is CASRRTSGDTGELFF.

V is TRBV5-1 and J is TRBJ1-5, with 7 bases aligning to TRBD1. The V segment lost 0 bases and the J segment 5 bases; nucleotides outside the gene matches: 2. Germline V gives CDR1 SGHRS, CDR2 YFSETQ. The CDR3 spans 14 residues. CDR3 bases: TGCGCCAGCAGCTTGGACGGGACAGATCAGCCCCAGCATTTT. It is translated as CASSLDGTDQPQHF. The full variable domain, rest sourced from reference TRBV5-1 and TRBJ1-5, is KAGVTQTPRYLIKTRGQQVTLSCSPISGHRSVSWYQQTPGQGLQFLFEYFSETQRNKGNFPGRFSGRQFSNSRSEMNVSTLELGDSALYLCASSLDGTDQPQHFGDGTRLSIL.

The chain recombines TRBV11-2 with TRBJ2-1; 12 bases fit TRBD2. This CDR3 has 15 amino acids. V gave up 3 bases and J gave up 6 bases; unmatched junction bases: 3. Germline V gene data show CDR1 as SGHAT and CDR2 as FQNNGV. CDR3 coding DNA: TGTGCCAGCAGCTTGCTAGCGGGAGGGCCCAATGAGCAGTTCTTC. Its translation is CASSLLAGGPNEQFF.

The V and J genes are TRBV6-1 and TRBJ1-1; D is uncertain. The germline V and J ends were trimmed by 2 bases and 5 bases, with 21 bases remaining between them. Germline CDR1 and CDR2: MNHNS and SASEGT. This CDR3 comprises 17 residues. CDR3 coding DNA: TGTGCCAGCAGTGAATGGCCTGAAGGGAGTGTTCGGACTGAAGCTTTCTTT. This codes for CASSEWPEGSVRTEAFF.

The chain carries TRBV5-4 and TRBJ2-7; 7 bases align to TRBD1. This CDR3 region has 13 residues. Germline values: CDR1 SGHNT, CDR2 YYREEE (reference sequence). The trim removed 5 bases at V and 2 bases at J, leaving 4 bases unmatched. The CDR3 region has the DNA TGTGCCAGCAGTCAAGGACAGGCCTACGAGCAGTACTTC. This codes for CASSQGQAYEQYF.

This rearrangement joins TRBV28 to TRBJ2-1, with D perhaps TRBD1 (5 bases). Trimming stripped 3 bases from V and 12 bases from J, with 15 bases between. Looked up from germline, CDR1 is MDHEN and CDR2 is SYDVKM. The CDR3 runs to 13 residues. This CDR3 is CASSFTTEFGQFF. The DNA of the CDR3 is TGTGCCAGCAGTTTCACGACAGAATTTGGGCAGTTCTTC.

This rearrangement joins TRBV7-9 to TRBJ2-3; the match to TRBD2 covers 16 bases. The V segment lost 6 bases and the J segment 6 bases; nucleotides outside the gene matches: 15. Germline V gene sequence: CDR1 SEHNR, CDR2 FQNEAQ (reference sequence). The CDR3 extends over 19 amino acids. For the CDR3, the DNA is TGTGCCAGCAGTTACCCGGGACTAGCGGGAGGGCCTAGGTTCGATACGCAGTATTTT. It codes for CASSYPGLAGGPRFDTQYF.